The sequence of this T cell receptor beta chain was determined in a study of regulatory T cells in long-lasting Graves disease. Study-level background: Those with persistent Graves' disease had received antithyroid drugs for over 5 years with positive TSH receptor antibodies.

About this clonotype itself: Its specificity is not known.

Construction of the TCR beta libraries employed iRepertoire HTBI primers in conjunction with Arm-PCR of CDR3 regions. TCRdb redid the calling of the multiplex PCR reads with MiXCR, one entry per CDR3 protein. Here the sample spans 400,000 or so distinct CDR3 sequences, 23% being singletons. Broader study findings: There were preferences for TRBV28, TRBJ1-2 and TRBJ2-5 in persistent disease. Persistent Graves' disease cases displayed lower TCR diversity than newly diagnosed ones.

The CDR3 loop spans 12 amino acids. The V gene's germline CDR1 is SQVTM and CDR2 ANQGSEA. Trimming left V 6 bases short and J 10 bases short, with 16 bases between. Regarding time point: persistent/refractory GD, antithyroid drugs over 5 years with positive TRAb. The TCR library was made from RNA that had been extracted from PBMCs in TRIzol. Patients of an endocrinology department in Xi'an, China, were included. The sequence derives from a female donor with Graves disease. Sequenced material: peripheral blood mononuclear cells (PBMCs), taken when the disease was refractory, from a patient treated with antithyroid drugs. The chain recombines TRBV29-1 with TRBJ2-1; tentatively, D is TRBD2 (5 bases). Here the CDR3 DNA reads TGCAGCGTCTCGGCTAGCTCCTACGAGCAGTTCTTC. Its protein product is CSVSASSYEQFF.